The rows below give T cell receptor beta chains drawn from one sample of a study of T-cell memory formation after mild COVID-19. TCRdb redid the calling of the 5' RACE reads with MiXCR, one entry per CDR3 protein. The top ten clones hold approximately 13% of a sample with about half a million distinct CDR3 sequences, roughly 18% of them seen once. Sample: PBMCs or a T cell subset sorted from them (not recorded which). These receptors all stem from an adult woman who had mild COVID-19 (a few samples of this study predate the infection). Cell type and time point are not known. Each CDR3 is given with its conserved first and last residue. D genes are given only for firm matches. Expanded clones are given a class, and other clones once, few, many or no size at all.

TRBV24-1,TRBJ2-1,few,TRBD1,TGTGCCACCAGTGATTTCACAGACAGGGGGGCCTACAATGAGCAGTTCTTC,CATSDFTDRGAYNEQFF
TRBV19,TRBJ2-7,.,.,TGTGCCAGTAGTTCTGCCACCACAGGAAACTACGAGCAGTACTTC,CASSSATTGNYEQYF
TRBV5-1,TRBJ2-1,many,.,TGCGCCAGCAGCTTGGGGACTAATCCGGTCGATGAGCAGTTCTTC,CASSLGTNPVDEQFF
TRBV6-5,TRBJ1-5,.,.,TGTGCCAGCAGTTACAGGGTTAGAAGTCAGCCCCAGCATTTT,CASSYRVRSQPQHF
TRBV6-2/TRBV6-3,TRBJ1-6,few,.,TGTGCCAGCAGTTACGTCGCGACAACCACTCCGAATTCACCCCTCCACTTT,CASSYVATTTPNSPLHF
TRBV5-6,TRBJ2-3,few,TRBD2,TGTGCCAGCAGCACTGGGACTAGCGGGGGGCCTGGGGATACGCAGTATTTT,CASSTGTSGGPGDTQYF
TRBV2,TRBJ2-1,.,.,TGTGCCAGCAAAAGGGCAGGGGAGGTGCGGTCCCCCTCCTACAATGAGCAGTTCTTC,CASKRAGEVRSPSYNEQFF
TRBV5-5,TRBJ2-1,few,.,TGTGCCAGCAGGATCAGGGTCGCGGCCTACAATGAGCAGTTCTTC,CASRIRVAAYNEQFF
TRBV6-5,TRBJ2-2,.,TRBD1,TGTGCCAGCAGTTTCCACAGGGGGAGGTCCGGGGAGCTGTTTTTT,CASSFHRGRSGELFF
TRBV9,TRBJ2-1,.,TRBD2,TGTGCCAGCAGCCCGGGGACTAGCGGGGATTACAATGAGCAGTTCTTC,CASSPGTSGDYNEQFF
TRBV4-1,TRBJ2-1,.,TRBD2,TGCGCCAGCAGCCGGATAGGAAGCGGGGGGGGAAATGAGCAGTTCTTC,CASSRIGSGGGNEQFF
TRBV6-5,TRBJ2-7,.,TRBD2,TGTGCCAGCAGTCCGACGACTAGCGGGGTCCTCTACGAGCAGTACTTC,CASSPTTSGVLYEQYF
TRBV20-1,TRBJ2-1,many,TRBD2,TGCAGTGCTAGAGATCCGGGACTAGACGGGAGTGAGCAGTTCTTC,CSARDPGLDGSEQFF
TRBV24-1,TRBJ2-7,few,.,TGTGCCACCAGTGACCCAAAAGGGGGGATCTACGAGCAGTACTTC,CATSDPKGGIYEQYF
TRBV19,TRBJ2-7,few,.,TGTGCCACCCGGGACCCGGGCTACGAGCAGTACTTC,CATRDPGYEQYF
TRBV20-1,TRBJ2-4,.,.,TGCAGTGCTAGAGTGGTACTGGGCATTCAGTACTTC,CSARVVLGIQYF
TRBV14,TRBJ2-5,.,TRBD2,TGTGCCAGCAGCCAAGCCCCAGGGACTATTAACGGAGAGACCCAGTACTTC,CASSQAPGTINGETQYF
TRBV29-1,TRBJ2-5,.,.,TGCAGCGTTGTCCAGGACAGAAGTACTGAGACCCAGTACTTC,CSVVQDRSTETQYF
TRBV7-2,TRBJ2-5,.,.,TGTGCCAGCAGCTTAAATGGACTGAACGCAGAGACCCAGTACTTC,CASSLNGLNAETQYF
TRBV2,TRBJ2-3,few,TRBD2,TGTGCCAGCAAGCGGGAGACCACAGATACGCAGTATTTT,CASKRETTDTQYF
TRBV2,TRBJ1-1,.,.,TGTGCCACCTCCCCCACAGCTGGGAACACTGAAGCTTTCTTT,CATSPTAGNTEAFF
TRBV29-1,TRBJ2-3,.,.,TGCAGCGTCGACCTGGTGGGTTTGGCAGATACGCAGTATTTT,CSVDLVGLADTQYF
TRBV7-2,TRBJ2-3,many,TRBD1,TGTGCCAGCAGCCGAAAAAACAGGGGGAGCGCAGATACGCAGTATTTT,CASSRKNRGSADTQYF
TRBV10-3,TRBJ2-3,.,TRBD2,TGTGCCATCTCAGCGGGAGGGCCAGATACGCAGTATTTT,CAISAGGPDTQYF
TRBV20-1,TRBJ2-1,.,.,TGCAGTGCTACCCGGGACCCAAGATCCTACAATGAGCAGTTCTTC,CSATRDPRSYNEQFF